These 19 T cell receptor beta chains were sequenced from one sample in a study of shared clonotypes between healthy human individuals. Generated by immunoSEQ multiplex PCR, the TCRdb table keeps only in-frame clones and is missing some. Of around 700,000 clones listed, less than 80% are singletons. Sequencing used memory CD4+ T cells sorted from blood. Subset noted: CD45RA-negative fraction. The receptors derive from a young woman in good health.

This chain connects TRBV18 to TRBJ1-4; a weak D match, TRBD1 (5 bases). Trimming took off 3 bases at V and 4 bases at J, with 9 bases between the two ends. The CDR3 is 14 residues long. Germline V CDR1 and CDR2: KGHSH, LQKENI. CDR3 amino acids: CASSPRQNNEKLFF. The CDR3 region has the DNA TGTGCCAGCTCACCGCGACAGAATAATGAAAAACTGTTTTTT.

Regarding this clone: This specimen includes other DNA sequences encoding the same CDR3. The chain combines TRBV11-2 with TRBJ2-6; no clear D gene. The germline V gene encodes CDR1 SGHAT and CDR2 FQNNGV. The CDR3 contains 14 residues. The V gene lost 1 base and the J gene lost 0 bases, with 1 base spanning the gap. Here the CDR3 reads CASSLVSGANVLTF. DNA of the CDR3: TGTGCCAGCAGCTTAGTCTCTGGGGCCAACGTCCTGACTTTC.

The chain couples TRBV14 to TRBJ2-1; 8 nucleotides agree with TRBD2. The ends lost 6 bases at V and 4 bases at J; junction bases unmatched: 8. The CDR3 has 15 amino acids. Germline V gene sequence: CDR1 SGHDN, CDR2 FVKESK. CDR3 bases: TGTGCCAGCAGACCCACTAGCGGAGCTTACAATGAGCAGTTCTTC. Translating it yields CASRPTSGAYNEQFF.

J is TRBJ2-1 and V is TRBV30; 13 bases agree with TRBD2. The V and J ends lost 3 bases and 0 bases, in that order; junction bases with no gene match: 14. CDR1 and CDR2 from the germline V gene are GTSNPN and SVGIG (reference sequence). The CDR3 contains 20 residues. CDR3 residues: CAWRGTSGNLLHSSYNEQFF. The CDR3 nucleotides are TGTGCCTGGAGGGGGACTAGCGGGAACCTACTACACAGCTCCTACAATGAGCAGTTCTTC.

The chain uses TRBV19 and TRBJ2-5; D may be TRBD1 or TRBD2 (5 bases each). This CDR3 spans 17 amino acids. V was pared by 3 bases and J by 2 bases, with 19 bases between. The germline V gene has CDR1 LNHDA and CDR2 SQIVND (reference sequence). This CDR3 reads CASSMERTRGRQETQYF. For the CDR3, the DNA is TGTGCCAGTAGTATGGAAAGAACTAGGGGAAGACAAGAGACCCAGTACTTC.

This clone was detected only a few times. This sequence joins TRBV6-6 and TRBJ2-7; 7 nucleotides line up with TRBD2. The CDR3 sequence is 14 residues long. Germline V gives CDR1 MNHNY, CDR2 SVGAGI (reference sequence). V trimming: 6 bases; J trimming: 4 bases; junction bases outside the gene matches: 9. The CDR3: CASSSGTMRYEQYF. The CDR3 DNA reads TGTGCCAGCAGCTCCGGGACTATGAGGTACGAGCAGTACTTC.

The chain's CDR3 is CASSEALRVAGNTIYF. The CDR3 nucleotides are TGTGCCAGCAGTGAAGCGCTAAGGGTAGCTGGAAACACCATATATTTT. This chain links TRBV6-1 with TRBJ1-3; D is uncertain. Trimming stripped 0 bases from V and 2 bases from J, with 11 bases between. The CDR3 runs to 16 residues. Germline V gene lookup returns CDR1 MNHNS and CDR2 SASEGT.

This sequence joins TRBV5-1 and TRBJ2-1; 12 bases fit TRBD1. CDR1 is SGHRS, CDR2 YFSETQ, per germline. V lost 3 bases and J lost 7; bases outside the gene matches: 8. The CDR3 is 16 residues long. The CDR3 region is CASSSRGTGGLNEQFF. The CDR3 nucleotides are TGCGCCAGCAGCTCCCGCGGGACAGGGGGCTTAAATGAGCAGTTCTTC.

V usage is TRBV6-5 and J usage is TRBJ2-7; 7 bases agree with TRBD2. Germline CDR1 is MNHEY and CDR2 is SVGAGI. With V trimmed by 0 bases and J by 5 bases, 4 bases remained unmatched. CDR3 length: 14 amino acids. CDR3 sequence reads: CASSYSAGVHEQYF. The DNA of the CDR3 is TGTGCCAGCAGTTACTCTGCGGGAGTCCACGAGCAGTACTTC.

This clone occurred a few times. The J gene is TRBJ2-6, the V gene TRBV7-9, with no clear D. Germline loops: CDR1 SEHNR, CDR2 FQNEAQ (reference sequence). The length of the CDR3 is 15 residues. The V end was cut by 4 bases, the J end by 0 bases, with 7 bases between. The CDR3 sequence is CASSSDGSGANVLTF. The DNA of the CDR3 is TGTGCCAGCAGCTCAGACGGCTCTGGGGCCAACGTCCTGACTTTC.

The rearrangement joins TRBV27 to TRBJ2-1, with D possibly matching TRBD2 (5 bases). This CDR3 has 14 amino acids. Germline-derived CDR1 and CDR2 are MNHEY and SMNVEV (reference sequence). V dropped 0 bases and J dropped 5 bases, with 8 bases sitting between them. The CDR3 sequence: CASSLSRRDNEQFF. The CDR3 bases are TGTGCCAGCAGTTTATCAAGGCGGGACAATGAGCAGTTCTTC.

V usage is TRBV11-2 and J usage is TRBJ2-7, with D perhaps TRBD1 (5 bases). The CDR3 runs to 13 residues. Trimming cost V 1 base and J 2 bases, with 6 bases left between them. CDR1 is SGHAT, CDR2 FQNNGV, per germline. The CDR3 reads CASSLGQTYEQYF. The CDR3 nucleotides are TGTGCCAGCAGCTTAGGACAGACCTACGAGCAGTACTTC.

The chain carries TRBV27 and TRBJ1-4, with D possibly matching TRBD1 (5 bases). Trimming shortened V by 6 bases and J by 3 bases, and 20 bases separated the two germline ends. Germline-derived CDR1 and CDR2 are MNHEY and SMNVEV (reference sequence). The CDR3 runs 17 residues. Here the CDR3 reads CASRKTASRAPNEKLFF. The CDR3, as DNA: TGTGCCAGCAGGAAGACAGCCTCGAGGGCCCCTAATGAAAAACTGTTTTTT.

The J gene is TRBJ1-1, the V gene TRBV5-1; no firm D call. The germline V gene encodes CDR1 SGHRS and CDR2 YFSETQ. The CDR3 is 13 residues long. V lost 0 bases and J lost 0, with 3 bases in between. The CDR3 here is CASSLALNTEAFF. Here the CDR3 DNA reads TGCGCCAGCAGCTTGGCCCTGAACACTGAAGCTTTCTTT.

The chain combines TRBV7-8 with TRBJ1-5, with 9 nucleotides matching TRBD1. V shed 2 bases and J 2 bases; nucleotides not matched to a gene: 13. CDR3 size: 19 residues. Germline assignment: CDR1 SGHVS and CDR2 FQNEAQ. CDR3 in DNA: TGTGCCAGCAGCTTATTTCCAGGACAGGGGCGTCTCGGCAATCAGCCCCAGCATTTT. The encoded protein is CASSLFPGQGRLGNQPQHF.

Concerning this clone itself: Other DNA sequences in the same sample also yield this CDR3. The V call is TRBV9, the J call TRBJ2-3; no firm D call. Germline V gene lookup returns CDR1 SGDLS and CDR2 YYNGEE. The CDR3 sequence is 15 residues long. The V end was cut by 0 bases, the J end by 0 bases, with 8 bases between. CDR3 in amino acids: CASSVGGLSTDTQYF. The CDR3 bases are TGTGCCAGCAGCGTAGGCGGTTTAAGCACAGATACGCAGTATTTT.

The chain links TRBV11-2 to TRBJ1-3, with D possibly matching TRBD1 (5 bases). Germline V gene lookup returns CDR1 SGHAT and CDR2 FQNNGV. The ends were cut back, 3 bases at V and 4 bases at J, with 7 bases in the middle. There are 13 residues in the CDR3. The CDR3: CASSLGTGNTIYF. The CDR3 DNA reads TGTGCCAGCAGCTTGGGGACCGGAAACACCATATATTTT. The full variable domain, in which reference TRBV11-2 and TRBJ1-3 provide the parts outside the CDR3, is EAGVAQSPRYKIIEKRQSVAFWCNPISGHATLYWYQQILGQGPKLLIQFQNNGVVDDSQLPKDRFSAERLKGVDSTLKIQPAKLEDSAVYLCASSLGTGNTIYFGEGSWLTVV.

The V and J genes are TRBV19 and TRBJ1-6; no clear D. The CDR3 spans 14 residues. V was trimmed by 0 bases and J by 15 bases, leaving 15 bases between them. Looked up from germline, CDR1 is LNHDA and CDR2 is SQIVND (reference sequence). The CDR3: CASSIDREGSRLHF. CDR3 sequence (DNA): TGTGCCAGTAGTATAGACCGCGAGGGTTCTCGCCTCCACTTT.

J is TRBJ1-5 and V is TRBV5-6; D is ambiguous. This CDR3 comprises 15 residues. Trimming removed 0 bases from V and 7 bases from J, with 14 bases in between. The germline gives CDR1 SGHDT, CDR2 YYEEEE. For the CDR3, the DNA is TGTGCCAGCAGCTTGGGATCTGGGGAGGGCCAGCCCCAGCATTTT. It is translated as CASSLGSGEGQPQHF.